The 16 T cell receptor beta chains presented below share a single source sample, sequenced in a study of blood T cell repertoires in COVID-19. Profiled with immunoSEQ multiplex PCR; TCRdb holds only in-frame clones, not every one. The sample includes 200,000 to 250,000 clones, 75% to 90% seen only once; the top ten take roughly 8%. Sequencing used peripheral blood. All receptors come from a woman over 75 with COVID-19, enrolled during active disease.

CDR3 sequence reads: CASRPSGRAKNIQYF. As DNA, the CDR3 is TGTGCCAGCAGACCTAGCGGGAGGGCCAAAAACATTCAGTACTTC. V usage is TRBV6-2 or TRBV6-3 and J usage is TRBJ2-4; TRBD2 agrees at 11 bases. There are 15 residues in the CDR3. V trimming: 6 bases; J trimming: 1 base; junction bases outside the gene matches: 2. Germline-derived CDR1 and CDR2 are MNHEY and SVGEGT.

This chain joins TRBV7-9 and TRBJ1-1; D is unclear. Germline CDR1 and CDR2: SEHNR and FQNEAQ (reference sequence). V was pared by 2 bases and J by 0 bases, with 7 bases between. This CDR3 has 14 residues. Written as DNA, the CDR3 is TGTGCCAGCAGCTTACAATCTATGAACACTGAAGCTTTCTTT. Protein: CASSLQSMNTEAFF.

The chain uses TRBV10-3 and TRBJ1-6, with TRBD1 matching 7 bases. The CDR3 loop spans 14 amino acids. Germline V gives CDR1 ENHRY, CDR2 SYGVKD. V lost 6 bases to trimming and J lost 7 bases; unmatched junction nucleotides: 6. The CDR3: CAISQGQSNSPLHF. In DNA, the CDR3 is TGTGCCATCAGCCAGGGACAGTCAAATTCACCCCTCCACTTT.

The chain joins TRBV13 to TRBJ1-1; 7 nucleotides line up with TRBD1. V shed 4 bases and J 6 bases; nucleotides not matched to a gene: 11. Germline loops: CDR1 PRHDT, CDR2 FYEKMQ (reference sequence). CDR3 length equals 15 residues. CDR3 in DNA: TGTGCCAGCAGCTCGGGGAACAGGGGAAGAGCTGAAGCTTTCTTT. Translated, it gives CASSSGNRGRAEAFF.

A few counts support this clone. The chain is built from TRBV6-6 and TRBJ2-7, with TRBD1 matching over 7 bases. This CDR3 contains 14 residues. Trimming removed 0 bases from V and 6 bases from J; junction bases left unmatched: 5. The germline gives CDR1 MNHNY, CDR2 SVGAGI (reference sequence). The CDR3 loop is CASSYSGTDAEQYF. CDR3 sequence (DNA): TGTGCCAGCAGTTACTCGGGGACAGACGCCGAGCAGTACTTC.

This chain links TRBV18 with TRBJ1-2; D remains unclear. V lost 3 bases, J lost 3 bases, and 11 bases lay in between. This CDR3 spans 14 amino acids. Germline V CDR1 and CDR2: KGHSH, LQKENI. CDR3 residues: CASSPAENHYGYTF. As DNA, the CDR3 is TGTGCCAGCTCACCGGCAGAAAACCACTATGGCTACACCTTC.

A remark on this clone: A read error may produce the germline difference seen at one junction end. The chain recombines TRBV12-3 or TRBV12-4 with TRBJ1-3; D possibly corresponds to TRBD1 (6 bases). The CDR3 covers 12 residues. For the CDR3, the DNA is TGTGCCAGCAGTTTACTTGGACAGTCCAGTCTTTTT. It is translated as CASSLLGQSSLF.

The chain recombines TRBV5-1 with TRBJ2-7; perhaps TRBD1 as D (5 bases). CDR3 length: 15 amino acids. CDR1 is SGHRS, CDR2 YFSETQ, per germline. Trimming removed 3 bases from V and 3 bases from J, with 16 bases in between. DNA for the CDR3: TGCGCCAGCAGCTCCATGACAGATAGCTTCTACGAGCAGTACTTC. Translation gives CASSSMTDSFYEQYF.

This clone was seen once. The V gene is TRBV11-2, the J gene TRBJ2-7; 12 bases line up with TRBD2. Germline CDR1 SGHAT, CDR2 FQNNGV. V was pared by 5 bases and J by 7 bases, with 9 bases of the junction left unmatched. The CDR3 length is 15 residues. CDR3 residues: CASSPGLAGWGEQYF. In DNA, the CDR3 is TGTGCCAGCAGCCCGGGACTAGCGGGCTGGGGGGAGCAGTACTTC.

The gene calls are TRBV27 and TRBJ1-5; D gene unclear. V lost 4 bases, J lost 1 base, and 8 bases lay in between. The CDR3 contains 14 residues. CDR1 and CDR2 from the germline V gene are MNHEY and SMNVEV (reference sequence). This chain's CDR3 is CASSSSSSNQPQHF. Here the CDR3 DNA reads TGTGCCAGCAGTTCGAGCTCAAGCAATCAGCCCCAGCATTTT.

This chain connects TRBV7-9 to TRBJ2-6; the match to TRBD1 covers 11 bases. Germline loops: CDR1 SEHNR, CDR2 FQNEAQ (reference sequence). CDR3 length equals 17 residues. The junction had 6 bases not matched to a gene; V was cut back by 5 bases and J by 3 bases. CDR3: CASSRRDRGYGANVLTF. The CDR3 bases are TGTGCCAGCAGCCGACGGGACAGGGGGTATGGGGCCAACGTCCTGACTTTC.

CDR3 DNA: TGTGCCAGCAGCCAGTCTCAGGTGTCGACCTACACTGAAGCTTTCTTT. Protein sequence: CASSQSQVSTYTEAFF. V gene TRBV3-1 (or the pseudogene TRBV3-2) combines with J gene TRBJ1-1, with D unclear. With 3 bases removed from V and 3 bases from J, the gap between germline ends came to 17 bases. CDR1 is LGHDT, CDR2 YNNKEL, per germline (reference sequence). This CDR3 is built from 16 residues.

The rearrangement joins TRBV19 to TRBJ1-2; tentatively, D is TRBD1 (6 bases). Germline CDR1 LNHDA, CDR2 SQIVND (reference sequence). This CDR3 has 12 amino acids. V lost 8 bases and J 4 bases, leaving 11 bases between the germline ends. The CDR3, as DNA: TGTGCCAGTTACAGGGTCGCCTATGGCTACACCTTC. It translates to CASYRVAYGYTF.

V gene TRBV28 combines with J gene TRBJ2-1, with TRBD2 identical over 8 bases. Trimming cost V 10 bases and J 1 base; bases outside gene matches: 6. Germline V gene lookup returns CDR1 MDHEN and CDR2 SYDVKM. The CDR3 is made up of 14 amino acids. For the CDR3, the DNA is TGTGCCACCTATGGCGGGGGGTCCTACAATGAGCAGTTCTTC. It translates to CATYGGGSYNEQFF.

Only one count was recorded for this clone. V gene TRBV19 combines with J gene TRBJ2-2; TRBD1 matches at 10 bases. Germline V gene sequence: CDR1 LNHDA, CDR2 SQIVND (reference sequence). The CDR3 spans 15 residues. Trimming at V came to 6 bases and at J to 5 bases, leaving 6 bases not matched to a gene. CDR3 sequence (DNA): TGTGCCAGTAGAGAGGGACAGGGGTATACCGGGGAGCTGTTTTTT. It translates to CASREGQGYTGELFF.

The rearrangement uses TRBV11-3 and TRBJ2-7; 7 nucleotides line up with TRBD2. V was pared by 1 base and J by 3 bases, with 3 bases of the junction left unmatched. The CDR3 covers 14 residues. Germline CDR1 SGHNT, CDR2 YENEEA. Here the CDR3 reads CASSLAASGYEQYF. CDR3 nucleotide sequence: TGTGCCAGCAGCTTAGCGGCTAGCGGCTACGAGCAGTACTTC. The whole variable domain, remainder taken from reference TRBV11-3 and TRBJ2-7, is EAGVVQSPRYKIIEKKQPVAFWCNPISGHNTLYWYLQNLGQGPELLIRYENEEAVDDSQLPKDRFSAERLKGVDSTLKIQPAELGDSAVYLCASSLAASGYEQYFGPGTRLTVT.